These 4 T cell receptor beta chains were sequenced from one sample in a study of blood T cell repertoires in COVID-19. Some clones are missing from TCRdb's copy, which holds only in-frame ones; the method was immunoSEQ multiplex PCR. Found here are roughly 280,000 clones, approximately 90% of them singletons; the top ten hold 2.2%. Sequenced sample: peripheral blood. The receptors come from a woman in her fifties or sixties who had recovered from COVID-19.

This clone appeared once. The CDR3 sequence: CASSLLLAGGADTQYF. The CDR3 nucleotides are TGTGCCAGCAGTTTATTACTAGCGGGAGGGGCAGATACGCAGTATTTT. This sequence joins TRBV27 and TRBJ2-3, with 13 bases that match TRBD2. Germline lookup yields CDR1 MNHEY and CDR2 SMNVEV (reference sequence). There are 16 residues in the CDR3. Trimming took 1 base from V and 4 from J; bases not matched to a gene: 2.

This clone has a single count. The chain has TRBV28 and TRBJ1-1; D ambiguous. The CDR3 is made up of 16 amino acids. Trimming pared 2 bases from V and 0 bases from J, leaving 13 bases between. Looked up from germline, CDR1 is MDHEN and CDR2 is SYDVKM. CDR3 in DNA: TGTGCCAGCAGTTTACGGGTATCGGCCATGAACACTGAAGCTTTCTTT. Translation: CASSLRVSAMNTEAFF.

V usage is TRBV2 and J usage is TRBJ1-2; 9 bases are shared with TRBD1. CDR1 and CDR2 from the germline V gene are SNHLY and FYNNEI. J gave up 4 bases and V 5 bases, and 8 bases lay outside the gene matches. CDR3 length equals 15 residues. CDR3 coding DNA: TGTGCCAGCAGTAACCGGGACAGGGTGCGCTATGGCTACACCTTC. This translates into CASSNRDRVRYGYTF.

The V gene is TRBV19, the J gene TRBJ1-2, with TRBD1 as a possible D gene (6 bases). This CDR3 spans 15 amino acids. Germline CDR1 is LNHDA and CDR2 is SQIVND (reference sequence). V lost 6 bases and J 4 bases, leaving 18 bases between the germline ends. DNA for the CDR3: TGTGCCAGTAGCCGCAGCTGGGACACGTTCTATGGCTACACCTTC. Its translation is CASSRSWDTFYGYTF. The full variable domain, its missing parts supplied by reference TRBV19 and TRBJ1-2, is DGGITQSPKYLFRKEGQNVTLSCEQNLNHDAMYWYRQDPGQGLRLIYYSQIVNDFQKGDIAEGYSVSREKKESFPLTVTSAQKNPTAFYLCASSRSWDTFYGYTFGSGTRLTVV.